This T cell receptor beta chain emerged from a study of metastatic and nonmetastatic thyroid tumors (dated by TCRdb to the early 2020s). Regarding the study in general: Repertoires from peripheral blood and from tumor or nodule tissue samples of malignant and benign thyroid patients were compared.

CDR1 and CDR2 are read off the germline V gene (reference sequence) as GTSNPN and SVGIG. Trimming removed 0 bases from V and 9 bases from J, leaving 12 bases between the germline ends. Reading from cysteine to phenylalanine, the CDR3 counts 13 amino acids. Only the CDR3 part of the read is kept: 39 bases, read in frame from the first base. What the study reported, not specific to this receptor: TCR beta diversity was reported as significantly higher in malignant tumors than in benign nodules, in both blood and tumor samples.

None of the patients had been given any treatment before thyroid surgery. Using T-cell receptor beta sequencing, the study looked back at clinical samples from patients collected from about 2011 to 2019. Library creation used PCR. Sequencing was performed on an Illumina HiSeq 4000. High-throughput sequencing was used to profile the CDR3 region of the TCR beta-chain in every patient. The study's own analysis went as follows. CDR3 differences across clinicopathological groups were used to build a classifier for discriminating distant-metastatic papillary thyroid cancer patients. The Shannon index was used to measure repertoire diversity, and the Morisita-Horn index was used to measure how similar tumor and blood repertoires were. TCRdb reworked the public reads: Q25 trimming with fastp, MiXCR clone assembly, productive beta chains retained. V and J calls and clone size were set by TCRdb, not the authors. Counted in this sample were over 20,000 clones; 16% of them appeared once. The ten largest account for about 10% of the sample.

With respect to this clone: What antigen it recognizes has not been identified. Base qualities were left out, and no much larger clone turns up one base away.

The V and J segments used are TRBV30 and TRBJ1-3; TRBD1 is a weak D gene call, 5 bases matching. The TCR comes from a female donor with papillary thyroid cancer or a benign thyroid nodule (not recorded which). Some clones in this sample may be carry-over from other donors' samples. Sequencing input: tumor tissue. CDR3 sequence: CAWSVQAAGTIYF. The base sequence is TGTGCCTGGAGTGTACAGGCCGCCGGCACCATATATTTT. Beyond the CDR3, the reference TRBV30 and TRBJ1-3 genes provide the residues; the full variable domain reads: SQTIHQWPATLVQPVGSPLSLECTVEGTSNPNLYWYRQAAGRGLQLLFYSVGIGQISSEVPQNLSASRPQDRQFILSSKKLLLSDSGFYLCAWSVQAAGTIYFGEGSWLTVV.